Following are 10 T cell receptor beta chains from one sample sequenced in a study of blood T cell repertoires in COVID-19. Produced via immunoSEQ multiplex PCR; TCRdb's table is partial and in-frame only. This sample has about 210,000 clones, with around 86% found just once. The sequenced material came from PBMCs or T cells enriched from blood (not recorded which). Receptor source: a woman aged 50 to 65 with acute COVID-19.

This clone was seen many times. The chain employs TRBV7-9 and TRBJ1-1; D not resolved. Trimming cost V 5 bases and J 1 base, with 8 bases left between them. The CDR3 consists of 13 residues. CDR1 SEHNR and CDR2 FQNEAQ come from the germline V gene (reference sequence). The CDR3 DNA reads as TGTGCCAGCAGCCGTGATAGGAACACTGAAGCTTTCTTT. This gives the protein CASSRDRNTEAFF.

This clone was seen more than once but under ten times. This sequence joins TRBV7-6 and TRBJ2-2, with unresolved D. The CDR3 covers 13 residues. V was clipped by 2 bases and J by 1 base, with 2 bases between them. Looked up from germline, CDR1 is SGHVS and CDR2 is FNYEAQ. CDR3 loop: CASSLRNTGELFF. The CDR3, as DNA: TGTGCCAGCAGCTTACGGAACACCGGGGAGCTGTTTTTT.

The gene calls are TRBV28 and TRBJ1-5; D not resolved. Germline V CDR1 and CDR2: MDHEN, SYDVKM. This CDR3 is 13 amino acids long. The ends were cut back, 8 bases at V and 0 bases at J, with 8 bases in the middle. CDR3 loop: CASAGYSNQPQHF. The CDR3 DNA sequence: TGTGCCAGCGCAGGTTATAGCAATCAGCCCCAGCATTTT.

This rearrangement joins TRBV7-8 to TRBJ1-1, with a tentative D call TRBD1 (5 bases). The germline V gene has CDR1 SGHVS and CDR2 FQNEAQ. CDR3 length: 16 amino acids. V lost 5 bases, J lost 0 bases, and 16 bases lay in between. The CDR3 sequence: CASSGHSTLMNTEAFF. The DNA of the CDR3 is TGTGCCAGCAGCGGACACTCAACTCTCATGAACACTGAAGCTTTCTTT. The full variable domain, with the rest looked up from reference TRBV7-8 and TRBJ1-1, is GAGVSQSPRYKVAKRGQDVALRCDPISGHVSLFWYQQALGQGPEFLTYFQNEAQLDKSGLPSDRFFAERPEGSVSTLKIQRTQQEDSAVYLCASSGHSTLMNTEAFFGQGTRLTVV.

The gene calls are TRBV19 and TRBJ1-5, with no clear D. This CDR3 contains 14 residues. Germline V gives CDR1 LNHDA, CDR2 SQIVND (reference sequence). Trimming stripped 5 bases from V and 4 bases from J, with 12 bases between. The CDR3, as DNA: TGTGCCAGTAGTTTCGGGGAACTTAATCAGCCCCAGCATTTT. Protein: CASSFGELNQPQHF.

The CDR3 here is CASSIGDRAYGYTF. CDR3 nucleotides: TGTGCCAGTAGTATAGGGGACAGGGCCTATGGCTACACCTTC. The chain carries TRBV19 and TRBJ1-2; 9 nucleotides align to TRBD1. There are 14 residues in the CDR3. Germline assignment: CDR1 LNHDA and CDR2 SQIVND (reference sequence). V trimming: 1 base; J trimming: 4 bases; junction bases outside the gene matches: 1.

The rearrangement links TRBV5-5 to TRBJ2-3, with D tentatively TRBD1 (5 bases). CDR1 is SGHKS, CDR2 YYEKEE, per germline (reference sequence). CDR3 length: 13 amino acids. V lost 4 bases to trimming and J lost 5 bases, with 11 bases between them. CDR3 residues: CASSNDRRDTQYF. The CDR3 DNA is TGTGCCAGCAGCAACGACAGAAGAGATACGCAGTATTTT.

The V and J genes are TRBV27 and TRBJ1-2, with TRBD1 identical over 7 bases. CDR1 MNHEY and CDR2 SMNVEV come from the germline V gene (reference sequence). V was clipped by 5 bases and J by 2 bases; unmatched bases: 5. This CDR3 is 14 amino acids long. The CDR3 region has the DNA TGTGCCAGCAGTCCGGGACAGATAAACTATGGCTACACCTTC. Amino acids: CASSPGQINYGYTF.

This chain connects TRBV2 to TRBJ2-3, with 8 positions matching TRBD2. With V trimmed by 3 bases and J by 3 bases, 11 bases remained unmatched. Germline V gene sequence: CDR1 SNHLY, CDR2 FYNNEI. CDR3 size: 17 residues. CDR3 in amino acids: CASSEQLAAVGTDTQYF. Here the CDR3 DNA reads TGTGCCAGCAGTGAGCAACTAGCGGCGGTCGGGACAGATACGCAGTATTTT. Supplemented by reference TRBV2 and TRBJ2-3, the full variable domain reads EPEVTQTPSHQVTQMGQEVILRCVPISNHLYFYWYRQILGQKVEFLVSFYNNEISEKSEIFDDQFSVERPDGSNFTLKIRSTKLEDSAMYFCASSEQLAAVGTDTQYFGPGTRLTVL.

This chain joins TRBV27 and TRBJ2-1; D may be TRBD2 (5 bases). Germline CDR1 and CDR2: MNHEY and SMNVEV (reference sequence). The CDR3 length is 16 residues. Trimming cost V 2 bases and J 6 bases, with 17 bases left between them. As DNA, the CDR3 is TGTGCCAGCAGTTTAACGAGGGTTTCCTTGTCCAATGAGCAGTTCTTC. It specifies CASSLTRVSLSNEQFF.